A single T cell receptor (beta chain) is shown here with its context. Its antigen is currently not known. No per-base quality is available; no much larger clone lies one base away. Via the germline V gene (reference sequence), CDR1 is GTSNPN and CDR2 SVGIG. The CDR3 measures 13 amino acids from cysteine to phenylalanine. Only CDR3 DNA is held: 39 bases, read in frame from base 1. Patients were selected on the basis of adequate residual fresh-frozen tumor tissue and more than two years of available survival data. None of the glioblastoma patients carried an isocitrate dehydrogenase mutation, although molecular status otherwise varied. PBMC were collected before vaccination, two weeks after the third vaccination, and at tumor progression if progression occurred. Genomic DNA was extracted with the Qiagen DNeasy Blood extraction Kit. This entry comes from a study of glioma-infiltrating T cells after dendritic cell vaccination (dated by TCRdb to the mid-2010s). In terms of the full investigation: Of the 15 or so glioblastoma patients in the cohort, all drawn from Phase I and II dendritic cell vaccination trials, 9 were newly diagnosed and 6 had recurrent disease. Between the early 2000s and the early 2010s, the patients were given dendritic cell vaccination pulsed with autologous tumor lysate. In glioblastoma patients vaccinated with dendritic cells, deep sequencing of TCR beta CDR3 regions served to measure tumor-infiltrating lymphocyte content and to compare repertoires between tumor and blood. The vaccine was prepared from monocyte-derived dendritic cells that were cultured for approximately seven days with IL-4 and GM-CSF and then pulsed overnight with autologous tumor lysate. Each patient got three intradermal injections of the dendritic cell vaccine, spaced at biweekly intervals, in the arm below the axilla. Survival after dendritic cell vaccination was correlated with TCR sequencing metrics, such as TIL content and the overlap between tumor and blood repertoires.

Study-wide conclusions, independent of this receptor: No direct relationship between TCR clonality and survival was found, suggesting a diverse polyclonal response may matter. The three-group TCR overlap response model was characterized as speculative, and prospective validation of the model was stated to be required. The cohort was small and heterogeneous, and full blood and tumor sets were available for few patients, with initial-recurrent tumor pairs available for even fewer patients. Higher estimated pretreatment TIL content predicted longer time to progression and overall survival after dendritic cell vaccination.

Using the immunoSEQ assay, TCRB CDR3 regions were amplified from about 1.9 micrograms of genomic DNA, or from all available DNA when less than that was on hand. The multiplex PCR employed 60 forward primers targeting TCR V beta segments and 13 reverse primers targeting J beta segments. To estimate reads per starting template, synthetic control templates were spiked into each sample at limiting dilution. Reads of 87 bp were generated by sequencing on the Illumina HiSeq System. The authors processed their data as follows. To remove PCR and sequencing errors, closely related sequences were merged with a nearest neighbor algorithm. TCR overlap was measured as the percentage of unique tumor TCR beta sequences also present in the same patient's peripheral blood. Held by TCRdb, this immuneACCESS table contains in-frame sequences only and omits some clones. Under half of the omission traces to an unresolved V gene where checked; the cause of the rest is unknown. Clone size and the V and J calls come from that table; the DNA yielded D and trimming. This sample is represented by 93,000 or so clones; approximately 80% of them were singletons. 9.5% to 15% of the sample is taken by the ten largest.

This clonotype was sampled from a human donor with glioblastoma. The source material was blood, sampled before dendritic cell vaccination. The rearrangement combines TRBV30 with TRBJ2-5; TRBD1 agrees with 8 junctional bases. The J call may be incorrect, as the DNA end agrees better with TRBJ2-7. The sequence in DNA is TGTGCCTGGAGTGAGGACAGGGAATACGAGCAGTACTTC. Its translation reads: CAWSEDREYEQYF.